This entry concerns a single T cell receptor beta chain. No antigen is known for it. This entry comes from a study of cytomegalovirus exposure and HLA in healthy donors. Findings and limits, study-wide: The HLA-A and HLA-B alleles of most subjects were reportedly predicted accurately from TCR beta sequences. When a later analysis was performed, an Asian-associated ancestry cluster reportedly had fewer N-insertions than the roughly 700-donor mean.

The PCR contained 60 Vbeta and 13 Jbeta primers. Clones were read by immunoSEQ multiplex PCR, and TCRdb kept only the in-frame ones, dropping some. This sample carries 55,000 to 80,000 clones, approximately 75% of them seen once, and the ten largest clones take about 8.2%. The sequencing sample was made of PBMCs. The sequence was obtained from a man in his 60s in good health and CMV-seropositive.

CDR3 in amino acids: CASSYGRNTEAFF. CDR3 coding DNA: TGCGCCAGCAGCTATGGGCGGAACACTGAAGCTTTCTTT. The chain has TRBV5-1 and TRBJ1-1; no clear D. There are 13 residues in the CDR3. Trimming removed 3 bases at V and 1 base at J, with 7 bases between. Germline loops: CDR1 SGHRS, CDR2 YFSETQ. Combining the CDR3 with reference TRBV5-1 and TRBJ1-1 gives the whole variable domain KAGVTQTPRYLIKTRGQQVTLSCSPISGHRSVSWYQQTPGQGLQFLFEYFSETQRNKGNFPGRFSGRQFSNSRSEMNVSTLELGDSALYLCASSYGRNTEAFFGQGTRLTVV.